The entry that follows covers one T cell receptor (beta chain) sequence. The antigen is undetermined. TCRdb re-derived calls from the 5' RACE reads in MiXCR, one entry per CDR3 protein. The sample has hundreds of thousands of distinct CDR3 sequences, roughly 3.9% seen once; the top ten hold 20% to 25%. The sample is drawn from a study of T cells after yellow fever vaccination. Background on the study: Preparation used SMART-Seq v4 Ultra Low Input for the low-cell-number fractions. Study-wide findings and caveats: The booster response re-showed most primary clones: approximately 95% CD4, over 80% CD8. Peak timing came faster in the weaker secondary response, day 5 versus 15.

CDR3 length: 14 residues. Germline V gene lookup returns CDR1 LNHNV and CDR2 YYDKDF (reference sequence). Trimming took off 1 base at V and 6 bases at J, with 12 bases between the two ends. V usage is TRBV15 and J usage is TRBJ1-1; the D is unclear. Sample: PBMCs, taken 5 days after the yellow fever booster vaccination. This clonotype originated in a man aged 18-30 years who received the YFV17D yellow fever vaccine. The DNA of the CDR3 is TGTGCCACCAGCAGAGTAGGGTTGAGTGCTGAAGCTTTCTTT. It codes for CATSRVGLSAEAFF. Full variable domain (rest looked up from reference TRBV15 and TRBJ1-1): DAMVIQNPRYQVTQFGKPVTLSCSQTLNHNVMYWYQQKSSQAPKLLFHYYDKDFNNEADTPDNFQSRRPNTSFCFLDIRSPGLGDTAMYLCATSRVGLSAEAFFGQGTRLTVV.